These 27 T cell receptor beta chains came from one sample sequenced in a study of identical twins. Using its own MiXCR run on the 5' RACE reads, TCRdb lists one record per CDR3 protein. Here the sample spans approximately 490,000 distinct CDR3 sequences, about a fifth being singletons. The same sample was also used in a study of yellow fever vaccine responses in identical twins.

The specimen was CD4+ T cells sorted from blood. The receptors here all came from a woman aged 18-35 years in good health.

In the case of this clonotype: A much more abundant neighbour one base away suggests this may be a read error. The V gene is TRBV20-1, the J gene TRBJ2-1; the match to TRBD2 covers 9 bases. The germline V gene encodes CDR1 DFQATT and CDR2 SNEGSKA (reference sequence). V lost 1 base to trimming and J lost 3 bases; unmatched junction nucleotides: 1. CDR3 size: 14 residues. The CDR3 coding sequence is TGCAGTGCTAGAGGACTAGCGGACTACAATGAGCAGTTCTTC. Its protein is CSARGLADYNEQFF.

This clonotype was seen a few times. The chain has TRBV6-5 and TRBJ2-3; 9 bases fit TRBD1. J gave up 5 bases and V 0 bases, and 3 bases lay outside the gene matches. CDR1 and CDR2 (germline): MNHEY, SVGAGI. The CDR3 totals 15 residues. The CDR3 sequence: CASSYSGQGRDTQYF. CDR3 sequence (DNA): TGTGCCAGCAGTTACTCGGGACAGGGAAGAGATACGCAGTATTTT.

This clonotype was observed a few times. The chain employs TRBV20-1 and TRBJ1-1, with D tentatively TRBD1 (5 bases). The CDR3 runs 14 residues. The germline CDR1 and CDR2 sequences are DFQATT and SNEGSKA (reference sequence). V was trimmed by 5 bases and J by 0 bases, leaving 13 bases between them. The CDR3 sequence is CSAPFGAMNTEAFF. In DNA, the CDR3 is TGCAGTGCTCCCTTCGGGGCGATGAACACTGAAGCTTTCTTT.

The J gene is TRBJ2-1, the V gene TRBV10-3, with 11 bases matching TRBD2. The CDR3 covers 15 residues. J gave up 7 bases and V 4 bases, and 6 bases lay outside the gene matches. CDR1 and CDR2 (germline): ENHRY, SYGVKD. The CDR3 sequence: CAISAGTSGANEQFF. The CDR3 coding sequence is TGTGCCATCAGTGCAGGGACTAGCGGAGCGAATGAGCAGTTCTTC.

This clonotype was picked up a small number of times. The chain carries TRBV5-1 and TRBJ2-5, with a tentative D call TRBD2 (6 bases). The ends were cut back, 4 bases at V and 1 base at J, with 11 bases in the middle. The CDR3 sequence is 14 residues long. The germline CDR1 and CDR2 sequences are SGHRS and YFSETQ. CDR3 nucleotide sequence: TGCGCCAGCAGCATGGGGGACTTCCAAGAGACCCAGTACTTC. It encodes CASSMGDFQETQYF.

The V call is TRBV29-1, the J call TRBJ2-3; D is uncertain. The CDR3 is made up of 13 amino acids. Trimming took off 4 bases at V and 2 bases at J, with 10 bases between the two ends. CDR1 is SQVTM and CDR2 is ANQGSEA in the germline V gene. DNA for the CDR3: TGCAGCGTTGGGCTGGGTCCCACAGATACGCAGTATTTT. This codes for CSVGLGPTDTQYF.

This clonotype appeared a few times. CDR3 residues: CSVEPGTPPYEQYF. CDR3 DNA: TGCAGCGTTGAACCGGGGACTCCCCCCTACGAGCAGTACTTC. The chain employs TRBV29-1 and TRBJ2-7; a weak D match, TRBD2 (6 bases). Germline V gene sequence: CDR1 SQVTM, CDR2 ANQGSEA. The CDR3 is 14 amino acids. The ends were cut back, 2 bases at V and 2 bases at J, with 13 bases in the middle.

The chain couples TRBV14 to TRBJ2-3, with D unresolved. CDR1 SGHDN and CDR2 FVKESK come from the germline V gene. This CDR3 has 13 residues. Trimming removed 4 bases at V and 7 bases at J, with 12 bases between. CDR3 sequence reads: CASSPQALNTQYF. CDR3 DNA: TGTGCCAGCAGCCCCCAGGCCCTTAATACGCAGTATTTT.

This clonotype was counted at least ten times. CDR3 coding DNA: TGTGCCAGCAGCCTACGACAGGGGGAGACCCAGTACTTC. Its translation: CASSLRQGETQYF. The rearrangement uses TRBV12-3 or TRBV12-4 and TRBJ2-5, with 8 positions matching TRBD1. J was trimmed by 5 bases and V by 6 bases; bases with no gene match: 5. The length of the CDR3 is 13 residues.

This chain joins TRBV20-1 and TRBJ1-1, with 10 bases lining up with TRBD1. Trimming took 0 bases from V and 11 from J; bases not matched to a gene: 9. This CDR3 contains 14 residues. The V gene's germline CDR1 is DFQATT and CDR2 SNEGSKA (reference sequence). The CDR3 region is CSARDRGTGADAFF. The CDR3 nucleotides read TGCAGTGCTAGAGATCGAGGGACAGGGGCGGATGCTTTCTTT.

The CDR3 nucleotides are TGCGCCAGCAGCCACGGACACGACGCCGGTTCACCCCTCCACTTT. Residues: CASSHGHDAGSPLHF. The rearrangement joins TRBV4-1 to TRBJ1-6; a possible D gene is TRBD1 (5 bases). The CDR3 spans 15 residues. Looked up from germline, CDR1 is MGHRA and CDR2 is YSYEKL. V lost 3 bases, J lost 9 bases, and 15 bases lay in between.

The chain combines TRBV29-1 with TRBJ2-2; no firm D call. V shed 4 bases and J shed 7 bases, with 16 bases lying between them. Germline-derived CDR1 and CDR2 are SQVTM and ANQGSEA. The CDR3 is 14 residues long. As DNA, the CDR3 is TGCAGCGTTGTTGGCCGTAGGGAAATCGGGGAGCTGTTTTTT. Translation: CSVVGRREIGELFF.

Only a few counts were recorded for this clonotype. The J gene is TRBJ2-1, the V gene TRBV20-1, with D perhaps TRBD1 (5 bases). This CDR3 spans 11 amino acids. CDR1 is DFQATT and CDR2 is SNEGSKA in the germline V gene (reference sequence). V was pared by 6 bases and J by 6 bases, with 9 bases between. The CDR3 loop reads CSAMGLNEQFF. The DNA of the CDR3 is TGCAGTGCCATGGGGCTCAATGAGCAGTTCTTC.

The chain is built from TRBV6-5 and TRBJ1-6, with 7 positions matching TRBD1. The V gene end was trimmed by 0 bases and the J gene end by 4 bases; junction bases not matched to a gene: 3. The CDR3 is made up of 16 amino acids. Per the germline V gene, CDR1 is MNHEY and CDR2 is SVGAGI. CDR3 DNA sequence: TGTGCCAGCAGTTACTCGCCGGGACAGTATAATTCACCCCTCCACTTT. Its protein product is CASSYSPGQYNSPLHF.

The sample holds one count of this clonotype. The chain is built from TRBV20-1 and TRBJ2-7, with 8 bases that match TRBD2. The CDR3 spans 13 residues. The ends lost 5 bases at V and 2 bases at J; junction bases unmatched: 5. Germline V gene lookup returns CDR1 DFQATT and CDR2 SNEGSKA (reference sequence). The DNA for the CDR3 is TGCAGTGCTGGTAGCGGGGAAACCTACGAGCAGTACTTC. Translation: CSAGSGETYEQYF.

CDR3 sequence reads: CASSLSGLQGELFF. CDR3 nucleotides: TGTGCCAGCAGTTTAAGTGGGCTGCAGGGTGAGCTGTTTTTT. The V and J genes are TRBV28 and TRBJ2-2; tentatively, D is TRBD1 (5 bases). The germline V gene has CDR1 MDHEN and CDR2 SYDVKM. V lost 2 bases, J lost 11 bases, and 15 bases lay in between. This CDR3 has 14 amino acids.

V and J are TRBV11-1 and TRBJ2-2, with a weak D call TRBD1 (5 bases). Germline CDR1 reads SGHAT; CDR2 reads FQDESV (reference sequence). The CDR3 contains 18 residues. The V end lost 1 base, the J end lost 0 bases, and 15 bases lay between the germline ends. CDR3 loop: CASSLVSLAQANTGELFF. CDR3 coding DNA: TGTGCCAGCAGCTTAGTGAGTTTGGCACAGGCGAACACCGGGGAGCTGTTTTTT.

This chain connects TRBV27 to TRBJ1-2, with a possible D match to TRBD1 (6 bases). Germline values: CDR1 MNHEY, CDR2 SMNVEV (reference sequence). This CDR3 comprises 15 residues. V was cut by 6 bases and J by 2 bases, with 16 bases left in between. CDR3 residues: CASSGGTSRNYGYTF. For the CDR3, the DNA is TGTGCCAGCAGCGGAGGGACAAGTCGCAACTATGGCTACACCTTC.

This sequence joins TRBV20-1 and TRBJ2-5; 9 bases align to TRBD2. V was pared by 0 bases and J by 5 bases, with 7 bases of the junction left unmatched. The CDR3 is 15 residues long. Per the germline V gene, CDR1 is DFQATT and CDR2 is SNEGSKA (reference sequence). The CDR3 protein is CSARDLGGRVETQYF. The CDR3 DNA follows: TGCAGTGCTAGAGATCTTGGCGGGAGGGTTGAGACCCAGTACTTC.

This clonotype was recorded a few times. The chain employs TRBV6-4 and TRBJ2-2; no clear D gene. The V gene's germline CDR1 is MRHNA and CDR2 SNTAGT. The CDR3 has 14 amino acids. V was clipped by 2 bases and J by 1 base, with 5 bases between them. CDR3 region: CASSDEVNTGELFF. The CDR3, as DNA: TGTGCCAGCAGTGACGAAGTGAACACCGGGGAGCTGTTTTTT.

The table lists this clonotype with a few counts. J is TRBJ1-5 and V is TRBV4-1, with 7 bases lining up with TRBD1. Germline V gene sequence: CDR1 MGHRA, CDR2 YSYEKL. The ends lost 4 bases at V and 6 bases at J; junction bases unmatched: 12. The CDR3 has 16 residues. The CDR3 nucleotides read TGCGCCAGCAGCCCCGAACCGAACAGGGGCAGTCAGCCCCAGCATTTT. Translated, it gives CASSPEPNRGSQPQHF.

V usage is TRBV11-2 and J usage is TRBJ2-3; 10 positions agree with TRBD2. Germline V gene sequence: CDR1 SGHAT, CDR2 FQNNGV. The length of the CDR3 is 15 residues. Trimming at V came to 7 bases and at J to 8 bases, leaving 12 bases not matched to a gene. CDR3 bases: TGTGCCAGCAACGAAGCGGGGGGGCCGGTTGGTACGCAGTATTTT. Translated, it gives CASNEAGGPVGTQYF.

Many counts were recorded for this clonotype. This chain connects TRBV12-3 or TRBV12-4 to TRBJ2-1; TRBD2 aligns across 10 bases. V dropped 5 bases and J dropped 0; count of bases not matched to a gene: 4. This CDR3 contains 16 residues. CDR3 bases: TGTGCCAGCAGTCCCCGACTAGCGGGCTCCTACAATGAGCAGTTCTTC. This encodes CASSPRLAGSYNEQFF.

This clonotype was found many times. The chain joins TRBV29-1 to TRBJ2-7, with D perhaps matching TRBD2 (6 bases). Germline assignment: CDR1 SQVTM and CDR2 ANQGSEA. Trimming stripped 4 bases from V and 5 bases from J, with 21 bases between. This CDR3 is built from 15 residues. DNA for the CDR3: TGCAGCGTTGTAAGTGGGTACCTAGCGACAAACGAGCAGTACTTC. Translating gives CSVVSGYLATNEQYF.

This clonotype was seen only a few times. The chain employs TRBV5-1 and TRBJ2-1, with 7 bases identical to TRBD1. The germline V gene has CDR1 SGHRS and CDR2 YFSETQ. The V and J ends lost 0 bases and 7 bases, in that order; junction bases with no gene match: 13. CDR3 length: 17 amino acids. CDR3 nucleotides: TGCGCCAGCAGCTTGGTACTCTCCATGACAGGGTCGAATGAGCAGTTCTTC. Amino acid sequence: CASSLVLSMTGSNEQFF.

This clonotype has a handful of counts. The chain employs TRBV6-5 and TRBJ2-2, with 9 bases that match TRBD2. Germline-derived CDR1 and CDR2 are MNHEY and SVGAGI. This CDR3 contains 16 residues. Unmatched junction bases numbered 7, after V lost 2 bases and J lost 6 bases. This chain's CDR3 is CASSYARTSAPGELFF. The CDR3 DNA reads as TGTGCCAGCAGTTACGCTAGGACTAGCGCCCCCGGGGAGCTGTTTTTT.

In its sample, this clonotype was seen a few times. J is TRBJ1-3 and V is TRBV11-2, with 7 bases that match TRBD1. With V trimmed by 5 bases and J by 0 bases, 4 bases remained unmatched. From germline, CDR1 is SGHAT and CDR2 FQNNGV. The CDR3 is 15 residues long. DNA for the CDR3: TGTGCCAGCAGCGGGACAGCCTTCTCTGGAAACACCATATATTTT. It codes for CASSGTAFSGNTIYF.